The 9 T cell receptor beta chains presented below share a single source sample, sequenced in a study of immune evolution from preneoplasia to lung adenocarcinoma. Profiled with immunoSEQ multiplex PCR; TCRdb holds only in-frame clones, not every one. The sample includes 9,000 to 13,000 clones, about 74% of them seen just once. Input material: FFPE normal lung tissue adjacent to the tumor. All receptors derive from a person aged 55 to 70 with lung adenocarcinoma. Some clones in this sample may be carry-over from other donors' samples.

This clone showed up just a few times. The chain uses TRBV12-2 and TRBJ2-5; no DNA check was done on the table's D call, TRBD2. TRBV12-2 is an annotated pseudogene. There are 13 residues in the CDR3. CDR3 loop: CASRLEAVETQYF. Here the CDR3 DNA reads TGTGCAAGTCGCTTGGAAGCGGTGGAGACCCAGTACTTC.

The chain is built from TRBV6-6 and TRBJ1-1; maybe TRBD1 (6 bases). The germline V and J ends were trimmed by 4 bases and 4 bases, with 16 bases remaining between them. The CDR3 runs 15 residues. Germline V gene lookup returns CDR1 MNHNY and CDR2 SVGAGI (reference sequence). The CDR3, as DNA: TGTGCCAGCAGTTCAGAATACAGGGCGGCCACTGAAGCTTTCTTT. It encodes CASSSEYRAATEAFF.

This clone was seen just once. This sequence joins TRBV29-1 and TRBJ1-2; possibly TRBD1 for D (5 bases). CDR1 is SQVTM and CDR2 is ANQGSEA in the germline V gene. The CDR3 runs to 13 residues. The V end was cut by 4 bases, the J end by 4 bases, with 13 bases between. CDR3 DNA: TGCAGCGTTGCGGGGGATCCGACCTATGGCTACACCTTC. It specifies CSVAGDPTYGYTF.

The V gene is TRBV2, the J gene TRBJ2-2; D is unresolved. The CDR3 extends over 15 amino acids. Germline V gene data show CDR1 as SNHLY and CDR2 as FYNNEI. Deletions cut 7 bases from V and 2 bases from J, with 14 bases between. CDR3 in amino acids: CASMVSVINTGELFF. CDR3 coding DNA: TGTGCCAGCATGGTATCCGTGATTAACACCGGGGAGCTGTTTTTT.

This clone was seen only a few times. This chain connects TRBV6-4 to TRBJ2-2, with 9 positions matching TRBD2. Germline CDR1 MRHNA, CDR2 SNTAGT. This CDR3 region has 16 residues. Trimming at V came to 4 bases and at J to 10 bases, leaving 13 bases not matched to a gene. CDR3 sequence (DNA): TGTGCCAGCAGTGTCTCCGGGACTAGCCAAGTGCCGGAGCTGTTTTTT. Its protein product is CASSVSGTSQVPELFF.

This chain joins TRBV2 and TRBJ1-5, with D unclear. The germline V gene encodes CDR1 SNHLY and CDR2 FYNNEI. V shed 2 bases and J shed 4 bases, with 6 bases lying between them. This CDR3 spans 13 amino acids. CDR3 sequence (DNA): TGTGCCAGCAGTGAAAGGGAGAATCAGCCCCAGCATTTT. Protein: CASSERENQPQHF.

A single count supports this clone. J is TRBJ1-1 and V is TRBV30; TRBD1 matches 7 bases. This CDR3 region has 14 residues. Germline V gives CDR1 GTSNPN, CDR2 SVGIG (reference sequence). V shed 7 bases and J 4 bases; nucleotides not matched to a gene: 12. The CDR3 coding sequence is TGTGCCTCACACAGGGGCGGGGGGGCCACTGAAGCTTTCTTT. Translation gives CASHRGGGATEAFF.

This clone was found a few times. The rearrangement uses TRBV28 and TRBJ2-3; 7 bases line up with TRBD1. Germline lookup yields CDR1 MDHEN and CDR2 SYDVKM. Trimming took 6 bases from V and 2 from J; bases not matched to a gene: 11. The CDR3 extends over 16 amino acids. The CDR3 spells CASRTHDREITDTQYF. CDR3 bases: TGTGCCAGCAGGACTCATGACAGGGAGATCACAGATACGCAGTATTTT.

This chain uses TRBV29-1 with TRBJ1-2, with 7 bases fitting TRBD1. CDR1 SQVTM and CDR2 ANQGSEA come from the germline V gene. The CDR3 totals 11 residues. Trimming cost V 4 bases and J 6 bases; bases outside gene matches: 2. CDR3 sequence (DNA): TGCAGCGTTGCCAGGGGGGATGGCTACACCTTC. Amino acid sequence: CSVARGDGYTF.